This TCR beta chain was profiled in a study of blood T cell repertoires in COVID-19. Study-wide background: The study drew acute and convalescent COVID-19 samples from the United States, Italy and Spain. The analysed material was cDNA or gDNA that came from T cells, B-cell-depleted T cells, or PBMCs.

The protocol was immunoSEQ multiplex PCR, while the TCRdb copy is restricted to in-frame clones and leaves out a portion. The sample lists 23,000 or so clones; 87% were seen once. The germline CDR1 and CDR2 sequences are MGHRA and YSYEKL. This CDR3 is 16 amino acids long. Trimming shortened V by 1 base and J by 3 bases, and 13 bases separated the two germline ends. Sequencing was done on a sample of peripheral blood. The V and J genes are TRBV4-1 and TRBJ2-1; D is undetermined. The clonotype originates from a man in his fifties or sixties with active COVID-19. CDR3 loop: CASSQGAIASYNEQFF. In DNA form, the CDR3 reads TGCGCCAGCAGCCAAGGGGCTATTGCAAGCTACAATGAGCAGTTCTTC.